Shown below are 18 T cell receptor beta chains from a single sample sequenced in a study of beta chain features in type 1 diabetes. The investigators reverse transcribed all of the isolated RNA, so they sequenced expressed TCRB transcripts. Assay used: immunoSEQ multiplex PCR; TCRdb lists only in-frame clones, some missing. The top ten hold about 0.66% of the sample, which has 150,000 or so clones, 9% to 9.5% seen once. The sequencing sample was made of central memory CD4+ T cells from blood. These receptors all stem from a man younger than 35 in good health.

The V call is TRBV19, the J call TRBJ2-5; 7 bases fit TRBD2. The assigned J gene may be wrong: the sequence end matches TRBJ2-7 better. CDR3 length equals 13 residues. The germline gives CDR1 LNHDA, CDR2 SQIVND (reference sequence). Here the CDR3 reads CASKRGEEYEQYF. The DNA of the CDR3 is TGTGCCAGTAAGCGGGGTGAAGAATACGAGCAGTACTTC.

The rearrangement joins TRBV2 to TRBJ1-6; TRBD1 might be the D (5 bases). The CDR3 is 13 amino acids. Trimming cost V 7 bases and J 7 bases, with 11 bases left between them. Looked up from germline, CDR1 is SNHLY and CDR2 is FYNNEI. In DNA form, the CDR3 reads TGTGCCAGCACGTTACAGGCGAATTCACCCCTCCACTTT. This codes for CASTLQANSPLHF.

The chain is built from TRBV5-5 and TRBJ2-5; D uncertain. The CDR3 spans 15 residues. Trimming cost V 1 base and J 4 bases, with 14 bases left between them. Germline CDR1 and CDR2: SGHKS and YYEKEE (reference sequence). CDR3 nucleotide sequence: TGTGCCAGCAGCTTGTCATCGAGTGTCGGAGAGACCCAGTACTTC. This translates into CASSLSSSVGETQYF.

The chain joins TRBV7-8 to TRBJ2-7, with D possibly being TRBD1 (5 bases). V shed 1 base and J shed 1 base, with 5 bases lying between them. The length of the CDR3 is 13 residues. Germline-derived CDR1 and CDR2 are SGHVS and FQNEAQ. Written as DNA, the CDR3 is TGTGCCAGCAGCTTAGACAGGTCCTACGAGCAGTACTTC. This encodes CASSLDRSYEQYF.

The chain uses TRBV5-1 and TRBJ2-7; no firm D call. The V end was cut by 4 bases, the J end by 3 bases, with 5 bases between. Germline CDR1 and CDR2: SGHRS and YFSETQ. CDR3 length: 11 residues. CDR3 loop: CASSDNYEQYF. As DNA, the CDR3 is TGCGCCAGCAGCGACAACTACGAGCAGTACTTC.

This sequence joins TRBV9 and TRBJ2-2; D gene ambiguous. This CDR3 is 14 amino acids long. V lost 4 bases, J lost 4 bases, and 11 bases lay in between. CDR1 and CDR2 (germline): SGDLS, YYNGEE. The CDR3 reads CASSSRLGTGELFF. As DNA, the CDR3 is TGTGCCAGCAGCTCCCGACTCGGCACCGGGGAGCTGTTTTTT. The whole variable domain, remainder taken from reference TRBV9 and TRBJ2-2, is DSGVTQTPKHLITATGQRVTLRCSPRSGDLSVYWYQQSLDQGLQFLIQYYNGEERAKGNILERFSAQQFPDLHSELNLSSLELGDSALYFCASSSRLGTGELFFGEGSRLTVL.

This clone came up a few times. V is TRBV6-1 and J is TRBJ1-4; 7 bases agree with TRBD1. The trim removed 4 bases at V and 1 base at J, leaving 3 bases unmatched. CDR3 length: 15 residues. Looked up from germline, CDR1 is MNHNS and CDR2 is SASEGT. This chain's CDR3 is CASSVRQGTNEKLFF. The DNA of the CDR3 is TGTGCCAGCAGTGTCCGACAGGGAACTAATGAAAAACTGTTTTTT.

This clone was found once. The chain recombines TRBV7-2 with TRBJ1-4, with 8 positions matching TRBD1. Germline trimming cut 6 bases from V and 7 bases from J; bases unmatched to any gene: 7. Germline CDR1 is SGHTA and CDR2 is FQGNSA. This CDR3 region has 14 residues. CDR3 region: CASSLQGVSEKLFF. The CDR3 coding sequence is TGTGCCAGCAGTTTACAGGGGGTTAGTGAAAAACTGTTTTTT.

This clone was counted only a few times. The chain couples TRBV4-2 to TRBJ2-7, with 7 positions matching TRBD2. This CDR3 contains 16 residues. Germline-derived CDR1 and CDR2 are LGHNA and YNFKEQ. Germline trimming cut 1 base from V and 0 bases from J; bases unmatched to any gene: 6. DNA of the CDR3: TGTGCCAGCAGCCAAGGGTTAGAGCGGGGCTCCTACGAGCAGTACTTC. Translating gives CASSQGLERGSYEQYF.

The chain employs TRBV9 and TRBJ2-1, with D perhaps matching TRBD2 (6 bases). Trimming took 3 bases from V and 2 from J, leaving 12 bases between them. This CDR3 is 15 amino acids long. CDR1 and CDR2 (germline): SGDLS, YYNGEE. The CDR3 is CASSGPGGAYNEQFF. DNA for the CDR3: TGTGCCAGCAGCGGTCCAGGCGGGGCCTACAATGAGCAGTTCTTC.

CDR3: CASYRGGVCNQPQHF. CDR3 sequence (DNA): TGTGCCAGCTACAGGGGGGGTGTTTGCAATCAGCCCCAGCATTTT. J is TRBJ1-5 and V is TRBV7-3, with 8 bases that match TRBD1. Germline trimming cut 8 bases from V and 2 bases from J; bases unmatched to any gene: 8. This CDR3 has 15 residues. Per germline, CDR1 SGHTA and CDR2 FQGTGA. Looking up the rest from reference TRBV7-3 and TRBJ1-5 gives the full variable domain: GAGVSQTPSNKVTEKGKYVELRCDPISGHTALYWYRQSLGQGPEFLIYFQGTGAADDSGLPNDRFFAVRPEGSVSTLKIQRTERGDSAVYLCASYRGGVCNQPQHFGDGTRLSIL.

This clone has a handful of counts. V and J are TRBV28 and TRBJ1-5, with D tentatively TRBD1 (5 bases). V lost 4 bases and J 1 base, leaving 17 bases between the germline ends. Germline values: CDR1 MDHEN, CDR2 SYDVKM. The CDR3 totals 17 residues. The CDR3 sequence is CASSSPPGRGSNQPQHF. CDR3 DNA sequence: TGTGCCAGCAGTTCCCCCCCAGGGCGCGGAAGCAATCAGCCCCAGCATTTT.

This clone was counted a few times. The chain links TRBV28 to TRBJ2-3, with a possible D match to TRBD1 (6 bases). The CDR3 sequence is 16 residues long. From germline, CDR1 is MDHEN and CDR2 SYDVKM. V dropped 3 bases and J dropped 3 bases, with 16 bases sitting between them. DNA of the CDR3: TGTGCCAGCAGTTTCGGGGACACGGGAAGGACAGATACGCAGTATTTT. Encoded protein: CASSFGDTGRTDTQYF.

This clone has a handful of counts. The chain has TRBV7-2 and TRBJ2-7; D possibly corresponds to TRBD1 (5 bases). Per the germline V gene, CDR1 is SGHTA and CDR2 is FQGNSA. The CDR3 spans 13 residues. Trimming pared 4 bases from V and 0 bases from J, leaving 7 bases between. CDR3 amino acids: CASSYDSSYEQYF. CDR3 DNA: TGTGCCAGCAGCTATGACAGCTCCTACGAGCAGTACTTC.

The J gene is TRBJ2-1, the V gene TRBV5-8; TRBD2 matches 10 bases. V shed 0 bases, J shed 4 bases, and the junction held 4 bases outside the gene matches. This CDR3 spans 16 amino acids. From germline, CDR1 is SGHTS and CDR2 YDEGEE. CDR3 nucleotides: TGTGCCAGCAGCTTGGACCTAGCGGGGGCTTACAATGAGCAGTTCTTC. Its translation is CASSLDLAGAYNEQFF.

The V gene is TRBV7-6, the J gene TRBJ2-2; tentative D call: TRBD1 (5 bases). Germline V gives CDR1 SGHVS, CDR2 FNYEAQ. The CDR3 spans 14 residues. The V end lost 3 bases, the J end lost 3 bases, and 8 bases lay between the germline ends. The CDR3 sequence: CASSFDSYTGELFF. In DNA form, the CDR3 reads TGTGCCAGCAGCTTCGACAGCTACACCGGGGAGCTGTTTTTT.

V usage is TRBV2 and J usage is TRBJ2-2; TRBD1 might be the D (6 bases). The V end was cut by 6 bases, the J end by 7 bases, with 15 bases between. This CDR3 has 14 amino acids. The germline gives CDR1 SNHLY, CDR2 FYNNEI. CDR3 sequence: CASSGRGAGGELFF. For the CDR3, the DNA is TGTGCCAGCAGCGGCAGGGGCGCAGGCGGGGAGCTGTTTTTT.

V and J are TRBV6-5 and TRBJ2-2; 7 bases are shared with TRBD1. The CDR3 is made up of 15 amino acids. The V and J ends lost 2 bases and 4 bases, in that order; junction bases with no gene match: 4. Germline CDR1 is MNHEY and CDR2 is SVGAGI. The CDR3 coding sequence is TGTGCCAGCAGTTACGGGACAGCCTTCACCGGGGAGCTGTTTTTT. Encoded protein: CASSYGTAFTGELFF.